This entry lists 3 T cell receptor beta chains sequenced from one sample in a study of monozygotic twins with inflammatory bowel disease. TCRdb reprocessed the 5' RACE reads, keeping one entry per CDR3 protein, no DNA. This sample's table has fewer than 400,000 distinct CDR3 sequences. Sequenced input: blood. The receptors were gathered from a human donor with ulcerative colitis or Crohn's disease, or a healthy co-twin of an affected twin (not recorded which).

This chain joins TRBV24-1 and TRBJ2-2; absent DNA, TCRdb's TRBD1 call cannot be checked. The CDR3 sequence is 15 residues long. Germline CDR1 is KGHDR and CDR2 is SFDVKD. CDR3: CATSDRTTGIGELFF.

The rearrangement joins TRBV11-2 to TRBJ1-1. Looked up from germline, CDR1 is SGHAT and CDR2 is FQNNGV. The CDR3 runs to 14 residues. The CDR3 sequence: CASSPMVLNTEAFF.

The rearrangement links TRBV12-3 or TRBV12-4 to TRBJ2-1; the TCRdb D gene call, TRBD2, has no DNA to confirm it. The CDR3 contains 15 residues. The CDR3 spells CASRGLAGGRNEQFF.